The clone carrying this T cell receptor beta chain has ten or more counts. Its target is unknown. Original analysis: It was from CDR3 differences across clinicopathological groups that a distant-metastasis classifier for papillary thyroid cancer was built. TCRdb re-called the PCR reads with MiXCR. These V and J calls derive from TCRdb rather than the authors' analysis. The sample holds roughly 15,000 clones, approximately 30% seen once. The data were obtained in a study of metastatic and nonmetastatic thyroid tumors. Study-wide context: Both malignant and benign thyroid patients supplied peripheral blood and tumor or nodule tissue samples, across which the repertoires of these patients were then compared. Findings and caveats of the study: Reported TCR beta diversity, measured in blood and tumor, was significantly higher for malignant thyroid tumors than for benign nodules.

Each patient went into thyroid surgery without having received any treatment. The length of the CDR3 is 12 residues. V was clipped by 3 bases and J by 11 bases, with 13 bases between them. Germline-derived CDR1 and CDR2 are LGHNT and FRNRAP. Sequencing was done on a sample of tumor tissue. The chain couples TRBV12-5 to TRBJ1-1, with D uncertain. The receptor was derived from a female donor with papillary thyroid cancer or a benign thyroid nodule (not recorded which). Some clones in this sample may be carry-over from other donors' samples. DNA for the CDR3: TGTGCTAGTGGTTTTTTTTGGCAAGGCGCTTTCTTT. Protein product: CASGFFWQGAFF.